The rows below give T cell receptor beta chains drawn from one sample of a study of T cell responses to AZD1222 COVID-19 vaccine. The repertoire was sequenced with immunoSEQ multiplex PCR; TCRdb's copy has only in-frame clones and lacks some. The sample records some 180,000 clones, almost 90% being singletons. This sample comprised peripheral blood, obtained on day 0 of AZD1222 vaccination. These receptors came from an adult in good health. Each CDR3 is given with its conserved first and last residue. A D gene is named only where the DNA matches it firmly. The size field is filled for only some rows; it gives once, few, many or a size class.

>TRBV5-5|-|TRBJ2-3|TRBD2
CASSLAFSGSTDTQYF
TGTGCCAGCAGCTTGGCCTTTAGCGGGAGTACAGATACGCAGTATTTT
>TRBV7-9|-|TRBJ2-7|-
CASSLGLSDEQYF
TGTGCCAGCAGCTTGGGACTGAGCGACGAGCAGTACTTC
>TRBV30|-|TRBJ2-2|-
CAWRVGGELFF
TGTGCCTGGAGGGTTGGCGGGGAGCTGTTTTTT
>TRBV19|-|TRBJ2-4|TRBD1
CATRTGEENIQYF
TGTGCCACCCGGACAGGGGAGGAAAACATTCAGTACTTC
>TRBV3-1/TRBV3-2|-|TRBJ2-7|-
CASSPGQVNYEQYF
TGTGCCAGCAGCCCGGGACAAGTAAACTACGAGCAGTACTTC
>TRBV28|-|TRBJ1-2|-
CASSLTSFYGYTF
TGTGCCAGCAGTTTAACATCGTTCTATGGCTACACCTTC
>TRBV25-1|few|TRBJ2-1|-
CASTRAGDNEQFF
TGTGCCAGCACGAGGGCCGGGGACAATGAGCAGTTCTTC
>TRBV28|-|TRBJ2-6|-
CASSLSPLNVLTF
TGTGCCAGCAGTTTGAGCCCCTTGAACGTCCTGACTTTC
>TRBV10-2|-|TRBJ2-1|-
CASSEAGLDEQFF
TGCGCCAGCAGTGAGGCAGGTCTCGATGAGCAGTTCTTC
>TRBV11-2|-|TRBJ2-7|TRBD2
CASSSGTRPYEQYF
TGTGCCAGCAGCTCCGGGACTAGGCCCTACGAGCAGTACTTC
>TRBV3-1/TRBV3-2|-|TRBJ1-2|TRBD1
CASSPPGGVYGYTF
TGTGCCAGCAGCCCCCCAGGGGGGGTTTATGGCTACACCTTC
>TRBV18|-|TRBJ2-7|-
CASSPNPVSWVGISYEQYF
TGTGCCAGCTCACCAAACCCGGTTAGCTGGGTGGGGATCTCCTACGAGCAGTACTTC
>TRBV30|-|TRBJ1-6|-
CAWRIESSYNSPLHF
TGTGCCTGGAGAATAGAAAGCTCCTATAATTCACCCCTCCACTTT
>TRBV5-5|-|TRBJ2-1|-
CASSRDLYNEQFF
TGTGCCAGCAGCAGGGACTTATACAATGAGCAGTTCTTC
>TRBV3-1/TRBV3-2|once|TRBJ1-2|-
CASSQGGRDNYGYTF
TGTGCCAGCAGCCAGGGTGGACGTGATAACTATGGCTACACCTTC
>TRBV7-9|-|TRBJ2-3|-
CASSFSAEWNTQYF
TGTGCCAGCAGCTTTTCAGCGGAGTGGAATACGCAGTATTTT
>TRBV14|-|TRBJ1-1|-
CASSQAGAEAFF
TGTGCCAGCAGCCAAGCCGGGGCTGAAGCTTTCTTT
>TRBV7-9|-|TRBJ2-1|-
CASSLRVRGSYNEQFF
TGTGCCAGCAGCCTCCGTGTGCGTGGCTCCTACAATGAGCAGTTCTTC
>TRBV3-1/TRBV3-2|few|TRBJ2-5|-
CASSQIEETQYF
TGTGCCAGCAGTCAGATAGAAGAGACCCAGTACTTC
>TRBV18|-|TRBJ1-5|-
CASSDRDKNQPQHF
TGTGCCAGCTCAGACCGGGACAAGAATCAGCCCCAGCATTTT
>TRBV5-6|-|TRBJ2-7|TRBD1
CASSSGTDYEQYF
TGTGCCAGCAGCTCCGGGACAGACTACGAGCAGTACTTC
>TRBV9|-|TRBJ1-2|TRBD1
CASSVESTGVYGYTF
TGTGCCAGCAGCGTAGAGTCGACAGGGGTCTATGGCTACACCTTC
>TRBV3-1/TRBV3-2|-|TRBJ2-5|-
CASSRGPKETQYF
TGTGCCAGCAGCCGAGGACCGAAAGAGACCCAGTACTTC
>TRBV12-3/TRBV12-4|-|TRBJ1-1|-
CASSLGGVEAFF
TGTGCCAGCAGTTTAGGGGGGGTAGAAGCTTTCTTT
>TRBV30|few|TRBJ1-2|-
CAWRELTGPYGYTF
TGTGCCTGGAGGGAACTGACAGGTCCCTATGGCTACACCTTC
>TRBV5-1|-|TRBJ1-1|-
CASSYTLKDTEAFF
TGCGCCAGCAGTTATACCCTGAAAGATACTGAAGCTTTCTTT
>TRBV7-2|-|TRBJ1-2|-
CASSPDRPSGYGYTF
TGTGCCAGCAGCCCCGACAGACCCTCCGGCTATGGCTACACCTTC
>TRBV29-1|-|TRBJ1-2|-
CSVAPPGNYGYTF
TGCAGCGTTGCCCCCCCGGGTAACTATGGCTACACCTTC
>TRBV4-1|once|TRBJ2-5|TRBD1
CASSPNTGVETQYF
TGCGCCAGCAGCCCCAATACAGGGGTGGAGACCCAGTACTTC
>TRBV11-2|-|TRBJ1-1|TRBD1
CASSRTGQGMNTEAFF
TGTGCCAGCAGCCGGACGGGACAGGGTATGAACACTGAAGCTTTCTTT
>TRBV19|-|TRBJ2-4|-
CASSSGVQGDF
TGTGCCAGTAGTTCCGGGGTTCAGGGAGACTTC
>TRBV7-2|-|TRBJ2-1|-
CASSLVSTSYNEQFF
TGTGCCAGCAGCTTAGTGTCTACCTCCTACAATGAGCAGTTCTTC
>TRBV7-3|-|TRBJ1-1|-
CASSLTGGGMGRGTEAFF
TGTGCCAGCAGCTTAACGGGTGGCGGAATGGGGCGAGGCACTGAAGCTTTCTTT
>TRBV19|-|TRBJ1-5|TRBD1
CASSTTGAGQPQHF
TGTGCCAGTAGTACCACAGGGGCCGGGCAGCCCCAGCATTTT
>TRBV6-5|-|TRBJ2-7|TRBD1
CASRQTGDESYEQYF
TGTGCCAGCAGGCAAACAGGGGACGAGTCCTACGAGCAGTACTTC
>TRBV6-5|-|TRBJ1-2|TRBD1
CASTQDRVSGYTF
TGTGCCAGCACCCAGGACAGGGTGAGTGGCTACACCTTC
>TRBV30|once|TRBJ2-7|-
CAWSVPNEQYF
TGTGCCTGGAGTGTACCGAACGAGCAGTACTTC